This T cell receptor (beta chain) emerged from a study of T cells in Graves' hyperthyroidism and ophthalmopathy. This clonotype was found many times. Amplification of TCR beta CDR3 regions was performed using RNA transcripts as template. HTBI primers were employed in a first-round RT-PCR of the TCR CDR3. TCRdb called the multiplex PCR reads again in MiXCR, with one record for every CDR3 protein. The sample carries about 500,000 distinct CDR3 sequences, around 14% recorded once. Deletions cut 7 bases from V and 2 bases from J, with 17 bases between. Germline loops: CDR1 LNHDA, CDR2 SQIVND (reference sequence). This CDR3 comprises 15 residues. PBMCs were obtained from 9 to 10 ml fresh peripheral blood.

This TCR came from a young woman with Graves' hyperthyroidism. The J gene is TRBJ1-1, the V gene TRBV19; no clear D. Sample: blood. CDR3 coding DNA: TGTGCCAGTACCGAAATGAGGTTCGGCAACACTGAAGCTTTCTTT. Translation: CASTEMRFGNTEAFF.